This record covers a single T cell receptor beta chain. The germline CDR1 and CDR2 sequences are SGDLS and YYNGEE. The CDR3 has 15 residues. J lost 2 bases, V lost 0 bases, and 3 bases had no gene match. This sample is part of a study of cytomegalovirus exposure and HLA in healthy donors. PCR was performed using 60 Vbeta and 13 Jbeta primers. Some clones are missing from TCRdb's copy, which holds only in-frame ones; the method was immunoSEQ multiplex PCR. Here the sample spans nearly 110,000 clones, less than 85% being singletons. The rearrangement links TRBV9 to TRBJ2-7; 9 bases fit TRBD1. Sequencing used PBMCs. The receptor comes from a man in his late teens or twenties in good health and CMV-seronegative. The CDR3 spells CASSVGGQGTYEQYF. The CDR3 region has the DNA TGTGCCAGCAGCGTAGGCGGACAGGGGACCTACGAGCAGTACTTC.